The present entry profiles one TCR beta chain with its context. Its antigen remains unidentified. The treatment is: roughly 11-day PBMC culture with coronavirus spike peptide pools or control peptides (ViraFEST assay). The source of the sample is a study of vaccination and CD4 T cells after COVID-19. The Oncomine TCR Beta short-read assay sequenced DNA from cultured CD4+ T cells. Via MiXCR, TCRdb re-called the PCR reads, giving one row per CDR3 protein. Of 20,000 to 25,000 distinct CDR3 sequences listed, around 45% are singletons. From germline, CDR1 is GTSNPN and CDR2 SVGIG (reference sequence). The V and J ends lost 2 bases and 4 bases respectively, with 5 bases between them. The CDR3 runs to 11 residues.

Sequenced material: CD4+ T cells from blood, cultured in vitro. The TCR sequence derives from a human donor who had recovered from COVID-19. V usage is TRBV30 and J usage is TRBJ2-5, with unresolved D. The chain's CDR3 is CAWSLRETQYF. CDR3 nucleotide sequence: TGTGCCTGGAGTCTACGAGAGACCCAGTACTTC.